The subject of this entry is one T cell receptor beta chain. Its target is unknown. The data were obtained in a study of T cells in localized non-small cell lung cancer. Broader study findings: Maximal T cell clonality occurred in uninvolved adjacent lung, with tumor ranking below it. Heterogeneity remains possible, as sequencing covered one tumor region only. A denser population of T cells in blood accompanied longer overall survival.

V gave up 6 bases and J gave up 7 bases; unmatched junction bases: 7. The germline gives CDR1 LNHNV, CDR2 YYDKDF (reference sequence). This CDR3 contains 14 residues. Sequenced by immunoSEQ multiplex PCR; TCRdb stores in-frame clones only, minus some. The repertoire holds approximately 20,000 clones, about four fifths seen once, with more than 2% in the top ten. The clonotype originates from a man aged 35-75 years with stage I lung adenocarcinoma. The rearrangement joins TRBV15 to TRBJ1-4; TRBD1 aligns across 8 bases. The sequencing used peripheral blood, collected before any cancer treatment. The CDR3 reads CATRFQGAGEKLFF. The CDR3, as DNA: TGTGCCACCAGGTTTCAGGGGGCCGGTGAAAAACTGTTTTTT.